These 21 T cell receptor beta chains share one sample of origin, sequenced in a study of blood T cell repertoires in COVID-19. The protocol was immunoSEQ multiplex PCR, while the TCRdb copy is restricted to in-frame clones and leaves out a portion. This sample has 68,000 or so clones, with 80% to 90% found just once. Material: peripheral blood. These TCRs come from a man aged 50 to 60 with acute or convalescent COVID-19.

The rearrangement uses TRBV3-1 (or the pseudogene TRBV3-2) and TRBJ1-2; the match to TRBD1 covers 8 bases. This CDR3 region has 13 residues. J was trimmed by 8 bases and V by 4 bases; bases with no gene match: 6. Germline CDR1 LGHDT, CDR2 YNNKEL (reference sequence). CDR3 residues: CASSRLTGAGYTF. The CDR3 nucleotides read TGTGCCAGCAGCCGCCTGACAGGGGCCGGCTACACCTTC.

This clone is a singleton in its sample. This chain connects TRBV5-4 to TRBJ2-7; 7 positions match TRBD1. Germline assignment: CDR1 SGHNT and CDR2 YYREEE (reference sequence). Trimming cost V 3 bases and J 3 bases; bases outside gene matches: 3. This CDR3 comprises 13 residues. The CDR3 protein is CASSYRDSYEQYF. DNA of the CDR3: TGTGCCAGCAGCTATCGGGACAGCTACGAGCAGTACTTC.

The CDR3 loop reads CASSPPTGLTGELFF. CDR3 DNA sequence: TGTGCCAGCAGCCCACCGACAGGGCTCACCGGGGAGCTGTTTTTT. V is TRBV9 and J is TRBJ2-2; TRBD1 matches 7 bases. This CDR3 has 15 residues. Germline loops: CDR1 SGDLS, CDR2 YYNGEE. Trimming took 4 bases from V and 4 from J; bases not matched to a gene: 7.

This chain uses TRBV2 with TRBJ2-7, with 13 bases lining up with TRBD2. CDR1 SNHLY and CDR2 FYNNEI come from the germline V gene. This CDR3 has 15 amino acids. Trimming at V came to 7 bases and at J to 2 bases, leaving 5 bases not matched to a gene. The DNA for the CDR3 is TGTGCCAGCAATCGACTAGCGGGAGGTACCTACGAGCAGTACGTC. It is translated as CASNRLAGGTYEQYV.

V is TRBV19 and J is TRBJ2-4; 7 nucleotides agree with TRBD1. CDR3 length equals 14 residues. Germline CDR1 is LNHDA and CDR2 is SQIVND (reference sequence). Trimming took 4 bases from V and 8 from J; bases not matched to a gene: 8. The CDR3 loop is CASSRQGSSYIQYF. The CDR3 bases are TGTGCCAGTAGTAGACAGGGATCTTCATACATTCAGTACTTC.

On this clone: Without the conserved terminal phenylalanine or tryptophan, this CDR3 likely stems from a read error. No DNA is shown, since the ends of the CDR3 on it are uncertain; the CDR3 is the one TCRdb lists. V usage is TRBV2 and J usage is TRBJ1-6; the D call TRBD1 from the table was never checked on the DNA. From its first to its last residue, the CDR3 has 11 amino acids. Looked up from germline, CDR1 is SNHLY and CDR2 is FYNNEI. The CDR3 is CATSRTGAVFV.

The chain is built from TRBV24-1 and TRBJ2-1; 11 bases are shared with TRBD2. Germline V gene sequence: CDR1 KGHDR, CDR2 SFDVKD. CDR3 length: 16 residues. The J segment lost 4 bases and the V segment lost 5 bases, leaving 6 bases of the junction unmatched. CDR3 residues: CATSGFGLAGYNEQFF. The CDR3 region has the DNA TGTGCCACCAGTGGATTTGGACTAGCGGGTTACAATGAGCAGTTCTTC.

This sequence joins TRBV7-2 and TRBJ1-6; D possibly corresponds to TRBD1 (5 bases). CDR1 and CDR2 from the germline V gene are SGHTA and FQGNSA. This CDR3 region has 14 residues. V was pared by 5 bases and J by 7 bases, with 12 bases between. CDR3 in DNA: TGTGCCAGCAGCCGCGGGGCCCTCAATTCACCCCTCCACTTT. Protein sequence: CASSRGALNSPLHF.

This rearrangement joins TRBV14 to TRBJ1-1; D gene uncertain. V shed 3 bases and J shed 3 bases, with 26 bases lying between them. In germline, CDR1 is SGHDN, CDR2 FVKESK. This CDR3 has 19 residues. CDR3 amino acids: CASSHPGGVRRSEYTEAFF. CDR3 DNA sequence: TGTGCCAGCAGCCATCCAGGCGGGGTAAGGAGAAGTGAGTACACTGAAGCTTTCTTT.

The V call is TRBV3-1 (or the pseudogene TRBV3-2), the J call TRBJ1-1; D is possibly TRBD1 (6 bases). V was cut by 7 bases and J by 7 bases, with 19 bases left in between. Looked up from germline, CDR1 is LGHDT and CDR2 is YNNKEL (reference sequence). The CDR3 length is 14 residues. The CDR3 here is CASTPRARQVEAFF. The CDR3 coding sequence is TGTGCCAGCACCCCAAGGGCCCGACAGGTTGAAGCTTTCTTT.

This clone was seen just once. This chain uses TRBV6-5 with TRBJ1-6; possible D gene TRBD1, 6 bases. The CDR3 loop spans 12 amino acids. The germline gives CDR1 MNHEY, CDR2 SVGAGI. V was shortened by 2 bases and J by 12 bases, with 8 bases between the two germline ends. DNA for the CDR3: TGTGCCAGCAGTTACAGAGGGGGACCCCTCCACTTT. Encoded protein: CASSYRGGPLHF.

CDR3 in amino acids: CASRLRQGDQPQHF. For the CDR3, the DNA is TGTGCCAGCCGGTTACGGCAGGGGGATCAGCCCCAGCATTTT. V is TRBV19 and J is TRBJ1-5; 7 bases are shared with TRBD1. The junction had 10 bases not matched to a gene; V was cut back by 9 bases and J by 5 bases. Germline CDR1 and CDR2: LNHDA and SQIVND (reference sequence). The CDR3 sequence is 14 residues long.

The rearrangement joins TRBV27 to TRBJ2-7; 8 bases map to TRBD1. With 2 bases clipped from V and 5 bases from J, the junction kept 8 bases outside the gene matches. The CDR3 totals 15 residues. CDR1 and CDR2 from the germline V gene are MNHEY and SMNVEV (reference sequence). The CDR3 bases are TGTGCCAGCAGTTTAGAGGGGCAGGGGGCCCACGAGCAGTACTTC. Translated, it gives CASSLEGQGAHEQYF.

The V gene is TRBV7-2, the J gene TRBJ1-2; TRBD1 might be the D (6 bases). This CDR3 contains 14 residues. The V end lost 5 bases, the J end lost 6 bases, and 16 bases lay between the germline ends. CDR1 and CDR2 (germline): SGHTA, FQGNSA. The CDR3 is CASSVTRGADGYTF. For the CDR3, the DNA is TGTGCCAGCAGCGTTACCCGGGGGGCGGATGGCTACACCTTC.

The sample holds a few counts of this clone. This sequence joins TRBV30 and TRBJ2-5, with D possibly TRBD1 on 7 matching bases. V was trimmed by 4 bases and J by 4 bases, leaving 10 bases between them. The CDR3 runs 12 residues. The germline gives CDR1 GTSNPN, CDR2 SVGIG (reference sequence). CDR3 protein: CAWNRGGETQYF. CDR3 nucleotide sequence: TGTGCCTGGAACAGGGGAGGAGAGACCCAGTACTTC.

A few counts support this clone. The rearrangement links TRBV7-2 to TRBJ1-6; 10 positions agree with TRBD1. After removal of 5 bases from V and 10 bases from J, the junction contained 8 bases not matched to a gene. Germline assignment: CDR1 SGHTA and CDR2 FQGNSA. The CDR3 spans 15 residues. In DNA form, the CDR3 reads TGTGCCAGCAGCCCTACGACAGGGGGCCTCTCACCCCTCCACTTT. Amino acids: CASSPTTGGLSPLHF.

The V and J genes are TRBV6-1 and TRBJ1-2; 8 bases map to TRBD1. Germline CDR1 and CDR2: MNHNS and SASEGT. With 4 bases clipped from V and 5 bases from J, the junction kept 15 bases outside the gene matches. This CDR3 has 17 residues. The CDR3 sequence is CASSGRGRGLIRYGYTF. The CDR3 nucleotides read TGTGCCAGCAGTGGCAGGGGGCGAGGGTTAATTCGGTATGGCTACACCTTC.

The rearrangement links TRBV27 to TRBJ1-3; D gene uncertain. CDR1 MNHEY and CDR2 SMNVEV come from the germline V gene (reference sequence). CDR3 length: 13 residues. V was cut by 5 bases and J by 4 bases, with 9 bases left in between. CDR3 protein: CASSGLRGNTIYF. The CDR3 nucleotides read TGTGCCAGCAGTGGACTAAGGGGAAACACCATATATTTT.

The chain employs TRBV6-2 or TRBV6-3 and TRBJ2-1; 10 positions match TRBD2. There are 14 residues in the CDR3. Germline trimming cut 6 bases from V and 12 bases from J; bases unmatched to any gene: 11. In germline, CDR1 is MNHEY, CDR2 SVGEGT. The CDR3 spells CASSSGTSARWQFF. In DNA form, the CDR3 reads TGTGCCAGCAGCTCCGGGACTAGCGCTCGTTGGCAGTTCTTC.

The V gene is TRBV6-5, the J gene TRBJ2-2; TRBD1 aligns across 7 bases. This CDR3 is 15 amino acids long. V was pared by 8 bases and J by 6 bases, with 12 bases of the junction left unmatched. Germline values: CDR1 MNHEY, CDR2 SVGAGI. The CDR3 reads CASSRRQGVPGELFF. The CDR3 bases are TGTGCCAGCTCCCGGAGGCAGGGGGTACCCGGGGAGCTGTTTTTT.

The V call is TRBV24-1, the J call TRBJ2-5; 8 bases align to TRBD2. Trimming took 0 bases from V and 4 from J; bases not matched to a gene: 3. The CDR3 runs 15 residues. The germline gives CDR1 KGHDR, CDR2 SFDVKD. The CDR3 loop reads CATSDLRGGAETQYF. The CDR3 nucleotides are TGTGCCACCAGTGATTTGCGGGGGGGCGCAGAGACCCAGTACTTC.